Below are 22 T cell receptor beta chains sequenced from a single sample in a study of control samples from healthy donors and cancer patients. TCRdb's table, derived via immunoSEQ multiplex PCR, lists solely in-frame clones and lacks some. The table records around 140,000 clones, about 89% of them present only once. The sequencing input was blood. The receptors shown here come from a man younger than 35 in good health.

The rearrangement joins TRBV19 to TRBJ2-7; no clear D gene. CDR1 is LNHDA and CDR2 is SQIVND in the germline V gene (reference sequence). This CDR3 has 13 amino acids. Trimming pared 5 bases from V and 7 bases from J, leaving 15 bases between. The CDR3 DNA reads TGTGCCAGTAGTGCCTCGACTGGTGGGGAGCAGTACTTC. Its translation is CASSASTGGEQYF.

This clone showed up just once. The genes are TRBV6-5 and TRBJ2-3, with 13 bases that match TRBD2. V was clipped by 4 bases and J by 3 bases; unmatched bases: 4. This CDR3 spans 16 amino acids. Germline loops: CDR1 MNHEY, CDR2 SVGAGI. CDR3 in DNA: TGTGCCAGCAGTTCTCGACTAGCGGGGGGTACAGATACGCAGTATTTT. It encodes CASSSRLAGGTDTQYF.

This chain joins TRBV5-4 and TRBJ1-2; a weak D match, TRBD1 (5 bases). Germline loops: CDR1 SGHNT, CDR2 YYREEE (reference sequence). The CDR3 has 13 amino acids. Deletions cut 3 bases from V and 4 bases from J, with 10 bases between. The CDR3 loop is CASSSGGVYGYTF. The CDR3 coding sequence is TGTGCCAGCAGCTCCGGGGGGGTCTATGGCTACACCTTC.

J is TRBJ2-7 and V is TRBV6-2 or TRBV6-3; 7 nucleotides align to TRBD2. CDR3 length: 16 residues. Germline CDR1 MNHEY, CDR2 SVGEGT. The V segment lost 6 bases and the J segment 1 base; nucleotides outside the gene matches: 12. The DNA of the CDR3 is TGTGCCAGCAGCCTCGGACTAGTCCGGTCGTCCTACGAGCAGTACTTC. Amino acids: CASSLGLVRSSYEQYF.

The V and J genes are TRBV3-1 (or the pseudogene TRBV3-2) and TRBJ1-5; weak D call: TRBD1 (5 bases). Deletions cut 1 base from V and 1 base from J, with 5 bases between. Germline V gene lookup returns CDR1 LGHDT and CDR2 YNNKEL (reference sequence). The CDR3 has 14 residues. This CDR3 is CASSQAGSNQPQHF. The CDR3 DNA reads as TGTGCCAGCAGCCAAGCAGGGAGCAATCAGCCCCAGCATTTT.

The chain carries TRBV5-1 and TRBJ1-3, with D perhaps TRBD1 (6 bases). V lost 0 bases to trimming and J lost 2 bases, with 9 bases between them. Germline values: CDR1 SGHRS, CDR2 YFSETQ. The CDR3 extends over 15 amino acids. CDR3 DNA sequence: TGCGCCAGCAGCTTGGTCGGGGACACTGGAAACACCATATATTTT. Its protein is CASSLVGDTGNTIYF.

The rearrangement links TRBV4-1 to TRBJ1-4; possibly TRBD1 for D (5 bases). The V end lost 4 bases, the J end lost 0 bases, and 12 bases lay between the germline ends. Germline CDR1 reads MGHRA; CDR2 reads YSYEKL. This CDR3 comprises 16 residues. The CDR3 nucleotides read TGCGCCAGCAGCCGCCCGGAAGGGGCAACTAATGAAAAACTGTTTTTT. Protein product: CASSRPEGATNEKLFF.

J is TRBJ2-7 and V is TRBV7-6; D is perhaps TRBD1 or TRBD2 (5 bases each). The CDR3 loop spans 16 amino acids. V lost 2 bases and J 6 bases, leaving 20 bases between the germline ends. CDR1 and CDR2 (germline): SGHVS, FNYEAQ. CDR3 nucleotides: TGTGCCAGCAGCTTACCCCGGGACGGCGGATCGGGCGAGCAGTACTTC. Protein product: CASSLPRDGGSGEQYF.

The chain couples TRBV27 to TRBJ1-5; a possible D gene is TRBD1 (5 bases). CDR1 is MNHEY and CDR2 is SMNVEV in the germline V gene (reference sequence). The length of the CDR3 is 11 residues. Trimming pared 8 bases from V and 13 bases from J, leaving 15 bases between. CDR3 region: CASPPEGWQHF. CDR3 bases: TGTGCCAGCCCGCCCGAGGGGTGGCAGCATTTT.

The V and J genes are TRBV6-6 and TRBJ1-2; TRBD1 might be the D (6 bases). V shed 7 bases and J shed 3 bases, with 15 bases lying between them. The CDR3 extends over 14 amino acids. Looked up from germline, CDR1 is MNHNY and CDR2 is SVGAGI (reference sequence). CDR3 DNA sequence: TGTGCCAGCAATTCGCGCAGGGGCGACTATGGCTACACCTTC. The encoded protein is CASNSRRGDYGYTF.

The chain recombines TRBV9 with TRBJ2-7; 7 bases match TRBD2. CDR1 and CDR2 from the germline V gene are SGDLS and YYNGEE. This CDR3 region has 14 residues. V gave up 0 bases and J gave up 3 bases; unmatched junction bases: 3. The CDR3 sequence: CASSVAGGIYEQYF. The CDR3 bases are TGTGCCAGCAGCGTAGCGGGGGGTATCTACGAGCAGTACTTC.

This clone was seen only a few times. The chain recombines TRBV9 with TRBJ2-7; tentative D call: TRBD2 (6 bases). Per germline, CDR1 SGDLS and CDR2 YYNGEE. The CDR3 totals 15 residues. Trimming took off 0 bases at V and 5 bases at J, with 15 bases between the two ends. The CDR3 loop reads CASSVGSGWRDEQYF. The DNA of the CDR3 is TGTGCCAGCAGCGTAGGGTCGGGGTGGAGGGACGAGCAGTACTTC.

The chain combines TRBV11-2 with TRBJ2-7, with D possibly being TRBD2 (7 bases). Germline V gives CDR1 SGHAT, CDR2 FQNNGV. The CDR3 has 18 residues. V lost 0 bases and J lost 3, with 21 bases in between. The CDR3 bases are TGTGCCAGCAGCTTAGAGGTCCTGGGCGGGGGCCATGGCTACGAGCAGTACTTC. The encoded protein is CASSLEVLGGGHGYEQYF.

The chain joins TRBV7-2 to TRBJ1-4, with D possibly TRBD1 on 5 matching bases. This CDR3 has 14 residues. Germline lookup yields CDR1 SGHTA and CDR2 FQGNSA. V was cut by 5 bases and J by 8 bases, with 15 bases left in between. The CDR3 is CASSVEDSPEKLFF. Here the CDR3 DNA reads TGTGCCAGCAGCGTAGAAGACAGCCCGGAAAAACTGTTTTTT.

The chain uses TRBV7-2 and TRBJ1-5, with 7 bases fitting TRBD1. Germline V gives CDR1 SGHTA, CDR2 FQGNSA. The CDR3 runs to 16 residues. The ends lost 5 bases at V and 4 bases at J; junction bases unmatched: 11. CDR3 bases: TGTGCCAGCAGCACTAGGGACAGCCACGCGAATCAGCCCCAGCATTTT. Translated: CASSTRDSHANQPQHF.

The rearrangement joins TRBV2 to TRBJ2-5, with TRBD2 identical over 9 bases. The CDR3 runs to 14 residues. The ends lost 6 bases at V and 4 bases at J; junction bases unmatched: 6. Germline V gene sequence: CDR1 SNHLY, CDR2 FYNNEI. The CDR3 DNA is TGTGCCAGCAGGCGGCGGGGGGGCGGAGAGACCCAGTACTTC. It translates to CASRRRGGGETQYF.

Comment on this clone: Other DNA sequences in this sample translate to the same CDR3. The V gene is TRBV18, the J gene TRBJ1-1, with a tentative D call TRBD1 (5 bases). Per germline, CDR1 KGHSH and CDR2 LQKENI. This CDR3 has 13 amino acids. V was shortened by 6 bases and J by 1 base, with 9 bases between the two germline ends. The CDR3 loop is CASSPGGNTEAFF. The CDR3 coding sequence is TGTGCCAGCTCCCCGGGGGGGAACACTGAAGCTTTCTTT.

The chain carries TRBV7-8 and TRBJ2-5, with 11 bases identical to TRBD2. V lost 3 bases and J lost 5; bases outside the gene matches: 17. This CDR3 contains 19 residues. CDR1 and CDR2 (germline): SGHVS, FQNEAQ. CDR3 sequence (DNA): TGTGCCAGCAGCTTCGAAGTGAGACGGACTAGCGGGTGGGAGGAGACCCAGTACTTC. Its translation: CASSFEVRRTSGWEETQYF.

The gene calls are TRBV5-1 and TRBJ2-1; weak D call: TRBD2 (6 bases). There are 14 residues in the CDR3. With 3 bases removed from V and 4 bases from J, the gap between germline ends came to 11 bases. CDR1 and CDR2 (germline): SGHRS, YFSETQ. This CDR3 reads CASSSGLTYNEQFF. Written as DNA, the CDR3 is TGCGCCAGCAGCTCGGGACTCACTTACAATGAGCAGTTCTTC.

This chain links TRBV9 with TRBJ1-4; D is ambiguous. The V gene's germline CDR1 is SGDLS and CDR2 YYNGEE. V dropped 4 bases and J dropped 5 bases, with 9 bases sitting between them. The length of the CDR3 is 13 residues. CDR3 sequence (DNA): TGTGCCAGCAGCCCCGGTGGCAATGAAAAACTGTTTTTT. It specifies CASSPGGNEKLFF.

V and J are TRBV6-9 and TRBJ2-1; D unresolved. With 2 bases removed from V and 0 bases from J, the gap between germline ends came to 20 bases. CDR3 length: 19 residues. Germline V gene lookup returns CDR1 MNHGY and CDR2 SVAAGI. This CDR3 is CASSYNGPPEKDSYNEQFF. The CDR3 coding sequence is TGTGCCAGCAGTTATAATGGGCCCCCGGAAAAAGACTCCTACAATGAGCAGTTCTTC.

V gene TRBV5-1 combines with J gene TRBJ2-7; possible D gene TRBD1, 6 bases. Germline V lookup: CDR1 SGHRS, CDR2 YFSETQ. V was pared by 4 bases and J by 6 bases, with 17 bases between. The CDR3 runs 14 residues. The CDR3 is CASSGGQTASEQYF. CDR3 bases: TGCGCCAGCAGCGGAGGACAGACCGCCTCCGAGCAGTACTTC.